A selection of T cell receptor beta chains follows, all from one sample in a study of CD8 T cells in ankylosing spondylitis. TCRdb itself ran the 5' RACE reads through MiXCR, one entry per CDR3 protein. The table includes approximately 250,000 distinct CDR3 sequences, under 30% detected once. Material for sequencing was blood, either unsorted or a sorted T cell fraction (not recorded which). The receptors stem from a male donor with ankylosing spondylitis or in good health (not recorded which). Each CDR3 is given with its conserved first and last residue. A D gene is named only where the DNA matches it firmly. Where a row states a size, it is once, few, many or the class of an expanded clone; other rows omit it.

DNA: TGCAGTGCTCCGCCGGTCCTAGGAGGGTGGACAGATACGCAGTATTTT; CDR3: CSAPPVLGGWTDTQYF; size: few; D: NA; J: TRBJ2-3; V: TRBV20-1
DNA: TGTGCCAGCAGCCCACAGGGGCTCGGTGAAGCTTTCTTT; CDR3: CASSPQGLGEAFF; size: NA; D: TRBD1; J: TRBJ1-1; V: TRBV11-3
DNA: TGTGCCAGCAGCGTGACAGCGGATGAGCAGTTCTTC; CDR3: CASSVTADEQFF; size: NA; D: NA; J: TRBJ2-1; V: TRBV7-9
DNA: TGTGCCAGCAGCGACGGAATCACTGAAGCTTTCTTT; CDR3: CASSDGITEAFF; size: NA; D: NA; J: TRBJ1-1; V: TRBV12-3/TRBV12-4
DNA: TGCAGTGCTAGAGGAGGACAGGGGTATGGGACCCAGTACTTC; CDR3: CSARGGQGYGTQYF; size: NA; D: TRBD1; J: TRBJ2-5; V: TRBV20-1
DNA: TGCGCCAGCAGCCGACAGGGAGCGAACACCGGGGAGCTGTTTTTT; CDR3: CASSRQGANTGELFF; size: many; D: TRBD1; J: TRBJ2-2; V: TRBV5-1
DNA: TGTGCCAGCAGCCAGGGAGGAGGCGGGGGAGTACTCAATGAGCAGTTCTTC; CDR3: CASSQGGGGGVLNEQFF; size: few; D: TRBD2; J: TRBJ2-1; V: TRBV4-2
DNA: TGTGCCAGCAGACAAGCGGGGGCCGGGCTCAATGAGCAGTTCTTC; CDR3: CASRQAGAGLNEQFF; size: many; D: TRBD2; J: TRBJ2-1; V: TRBV6-1
DNA: TGCAGCGTTGGCCGGCATGTGTCCTACAATGAGCAGTTCTTC; CDR3: CSVGRHVSYNEQFF; size: NA; D: NA; J: TRBJ2-1; V: TRBV29-1
DNA: TGTGCCTCCTCAGGGGGCCCACCGGTCACCTACGAGCAGTACTTC; CDR3: CASSGGPPVTYEQYF; size: NA; D: TRBD1; J: TRBJ2-7; V: TRBV6-1
DNA: TGCAGTGCTAGCGCCGGGGGCCTCCACAATGAGCAGTTCTTC; CDR3: CSASAGGLHNEQFF; size: few; D: NA; J: TRBJ2-1; V: TRBV20-1
DNA: TGCAGTGCTAGAGAACCGGGGGGCCCTGAAAAACTGTTTTTT; CDR3: CSAREPGGPEKLFF; size: few; D: NA; J: TRBJ1-4; V: TRBV20-1
DNA: TGTGCCAGCAGTTACTTCAGAGATACGCAGTATTTT; CDR3: CASSYFRDTQYF; size: many; D: NA; J: TRBJ2-3; V: TRBV6-2/TRBV6-3
DNA: TGTGCCACCAGCAGAGATCGGACTAGCGGTGCGACCCAGTACTTC; CDR3: CATSRDRTSGATQYF; size: NA; D: TRBD2; J: TRBJ2-5; V: TRBV15
DNA: TGTGCCAGCAGTGATGCAATAACCGGGGAGCTGTTTTTT; CDR3: CASSDAITGELFF; size: NA; D: NA; J: TRBJ2-2; V: TRBV2
DNA: TGTGCCATCAGTCTGAGGGGACGCCAACAAGAGACCCAGTACTTC; CDR3: CAISLRGRQQETQYF; size: few; D: NA; J: TRBJ2-5; V: TRBV10-3
DNA: TGCAGTGCCAGAGCGGGGGGGGCAGATACGCAGTATTTT; CDR3: CSARAGGADTQYF; size: many; D: TRBD2; J: TRBJ2-3; V: TRBV20-1
DNA: TGCGCCAGCAGCCCGGACCCAGGGCCCGAGTCGGCGCAGTTCTTC; CDR3: CASSPDPGPESAQFF; size: NA; D: NA; J: TRBJ2-1; V: TRBV5-1
DNA: TGTGCCACCGGGGTAGGAGACAGGGGATACAATGAGCAGTTCTTC; CDR3: CATGVGDRGYNEQFF; size: NA; D: TRBD1; J: TRBJ2-1; V: TRBV24-1
DNA: TGTGCCAGCAGCTCCCCCGGGACACTTAGCAATCAGCCCCAGCATTTT; CDR3: CASSSPGTLSNQPQHF; size: NA; D: NA; J: TRBJ1-5; V: TRBV7-2